These T cell receptor beta chains were read from a single sample in a study of blood T cells in healthy people across ages. TCRdb passed the 5' RACE reads through MiXCR, listing each CDR3 protein once. The data contain approximately 690,000 distinct CDR3 sequences, approximately 59% of them singletons. Specimen: blood. The receptor set was obtained from a man aged 55 to 70 in good health. Both conserved end residues are part of each CDR3. A D gene is named only where the DNA matches it firmly. Not all rows give a size; the values are once, few, many and, for expanded clones, a class.

J gene | D gene | clone size | V gene | CDR3 DNA | CDR3 protein
TRBJ1-1 | . | . | TRBV9 | TGTGCCAGCAGCCGCGGGGGGGCCATGAACACTGAAGCTTTCTTT | CASSRGGAMNTEAFF
TRBJ2-2 | . | . | TRBV5-1 | TGCGCCAGCAGCTTGGAAGGGTCGGGCACCGGGGAGCTGTTTTTT | CASSLEGSGTGELFF
TRBJ2-5 | . | . | TRBV5-8 | TGTGCCAGCAGCGGCGGTGGCGGAGAGCAGTACTTC | CASSGGGGEQYF
TRBJ1-6 | . | . | TRBV25-1 | TGTGCCAGCAACGCGCAGTATAATTCACCCCTCCACTTT | CASNAQYNSPLHF
TRBJ2-7 | TRBD2 | . | TRBV13 | TGTGCCAGCAGCTTAGACGCTAGCGGGGGGTACGAGCAGTACTTC | CASSLDASGGYEQYF
TRBJ2-1 | TRBD2 | . | TRBV7-2 | TGTGCCAGCAAACGGGACTACTCATACAATGAGCAGTTCTTC | CASKRDYSYNEQFF
TRBJ2-1 | . | . | TRBV5-1 | TGCGCCAGCGGAGGGGGACAAACCTACAATGAGCAGTTCTTC | CASGGGQTYNEQFF
TRBJ1-1 | . | . | TRBV12-3/TRBV12-4 | TGTGCCAGCAGTACCCGGGGGGCCGACACTGAAGCTTTCTTT | CASSTRGADTEAFF
TRBJ2-5 | TRBD2 | . | TRBV6-1 | TGTGCCAGCGATGAAGCGGGGCACCAAGAGACCCAGTACTTC | CASDEAGHQETQYF
TRBJ1-1 | TRBD1 | . | TRBV5-1 | TGCGCCAGCAGCTTGGCACCGGGACAGGGTTTCGAGAGGGCTTTCTTT | CASSLAPGQGFERAFF
TRBJ1-4 | . | few | TRBV10-3 | TGTGCCATCAGTGAGTCCAGGGCCGATGAAAAACTGTTTTTT | CAISESRADEKLFF
TRBJ1-1 | . | . | TRBV28 | TGTGCCAGCGTCACAGGAAGAATGAGCACTGAAGCTTTCTTT | CASVTGRMSTEAFF
TRBJ2-3 | . | . | TRBV3-1 | TGTGCCAGCAGCCAAGATTGGCTAGGGGATACGCAGTATTTT | CASSQDWLGDTQYF
TRBJ2-7 | TRBD2 | . | TRBV12-3/TRBV12-4 | TGTGCCAGCAGTAAAACTCCGGGACTAGCGGGGGAGCAGTACTTC | CASSKTPGLAGEQYF
TRBJ1-1 | . | . | TRBV20-1 | TGCAGTGCAGGGGGGGCCCACACTGAAGCTTTCTTT | CSAGGAHTEAFF
TRBJ2-7 | TRBD1 | . | TRBV3-1 | TGTGCCAGCAGCCAAACGGAGACAGGGCTCTACGAGCAGTACTTC | CASSQTETGLYEQYF
TRBJ1-6 | . | . | TRBV3-1 | TGTGCCAGCAGCCCGTGGGGCGACGCCGCTAATTCACCCCTCCACTTT | CASSPWGDAANSPLHF
TRBJ2-1 | TRBD1 | . | TRBV6-1 | TGTGCCAGCGCCCGGGACAGGGGGGCCAATGAGCAGTTCTTC | CASARDRGANEQFF